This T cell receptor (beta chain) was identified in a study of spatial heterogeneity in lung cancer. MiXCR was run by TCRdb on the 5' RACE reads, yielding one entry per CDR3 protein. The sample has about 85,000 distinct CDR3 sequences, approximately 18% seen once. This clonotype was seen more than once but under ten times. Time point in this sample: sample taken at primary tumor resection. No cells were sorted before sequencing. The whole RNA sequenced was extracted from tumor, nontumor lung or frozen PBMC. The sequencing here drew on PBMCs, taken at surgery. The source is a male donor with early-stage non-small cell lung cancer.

CDR3 coding DNA: TGTGCCAGTAGTATTACCGTGGCTTCCTACGAGCAGTACTTC. This gives the protein CASSITVASYEQYF. The V call is TRBV19, the J call TRBJ2-7; no reliable D call. Per germline, CDR1 LNHDA and CDR2 SQIVND (reference sequence). The germline V and J ends were trimmed by 3 bases and 1 base, with 10 bases remaining between them. This CDR3 region has 14 residues.